The clone carrying this TCR beta chain was observed at least ten times. TCRdb reanalysed the 5' RACE reads using MiXCR and keeps one entry per CDR3 protein. The sample has about 71,000 distinct CDR3 sequences, about an eighth seen once; the top ten hold 2.7%. The CDR3 is 15 amino acids. CDR1 and CDR2 (germline): SNHLY, FYNNEI. V shed 5 bases and J shed 7 bases, with 20 bases lying between them. The data were taken from a study of early T cells in non-severe SARS-CoV-2 infection. The chain carries TRBV2 and TRBJ1-1, with D possibly being TRBD1 (6 bases). The receptor's source is an adult who was a healthcare worker with PCR-confirmed SARS-CoV-2 infection or an uninfected control (not recorded which). This specimen consisted of whole blood, obtained at baseline. The CDR3 sequence is CASSSRVGASGEAFF. The CDR3 DNA reads as TGTGCCAGCAGTTCGCGGGTGGGGGCATCGGGTGAAGCTTTCTTT. Full variable domain (missing parts from reference TRBV2 and TRBJ1-1): EPEVTQTPSHQVTQMGQEVILRCVPISNHLYFYWYRQILGQKVEFLVSFYNNEISEKSEIFDDQFSVERPDGSNFTLKIRSTKLEDSAMYFCASSSRVGASGEAFFGQGTRLTVV.